The 19 T cell receptor beta chains in this list originate from one sample, sequenced in a study of OX40 agonist ivuxolimab in advanced cancers. The assay was immunoSEQ multiplex PCR, and TCRdb's table has in-frame clones only and misses some. This table has about 80,000 clones, around 83% appearing once. This specimen consisted of CD4+ or CD8+ T cells sorted from blood, obtained in a trial of the OX40 agonist ivuxolimab. These receptors were obtained from an adult with an advanced solid tumor such as melanoma, head and neck, liver or kidney cancer.

The chain has TRBV5-1 and TRBJ2-3, with TRBD2 matching 7 bases. With 4 bases clipped from V and 1 base from J, the junction kept 6 bases outside the gene matches. The CDR3 totals 15 residues. The germline CDR1 and CDR2 sequences are SGHRS and YFSETQ. The CDR3 DNA sequence: TGCGCCAGCAGCCCTGGACTAGGTCGCACAGATACGCAGTATTTT. It codes for CASSPGLGRTDTQYF.

V is TRBV6-1 and J is TRBJ1-5; D unresolved. The V end lost 10 bases, the J end lost 0 bases, and 13 bases lay between the germline ends. The CDR3 has 14 amino acids. CDR1 is MNHNS and CDR2 is SASEGT in the germline V gene. CDR3 protein: CATTGVNSNQPQHF. CDR3 coding DNA: TGTGCCACTACGGGCGTCAATAGCAATCAGCCCCAGCATTTT.

This clone was seen a handful of times. The V call is TRBV19, the J call TRBJ1-2; 8 nucleotides match TRBD1. CDR3 size: 15 residues. CDR1 is LNHDA, CDR2 SQIVND, per germline (reference sequence). V lost 4 bases to trimming and J lost 3 bases; unmatched junction nucleotides: 7. The DNA of the CDR3 is TGTGCCAGTAGTAGGACAGGGAAGGGAGACTATGGCTACACCTTC. This gives the protein CASSRTGKGDYGYTF.

The gene calls are TRBV11-2 and TRBJ1-4; D not certain. Germline V gene sequence: CDR1 SGHAT, CDR2 FQNNGV. This CDR3 spans 16 amino acids. V lost 1 base, J lost 7 bases, and 16 bases lay in between. The CDR3 region is CASSLGSSGSAEKLFF. In nucleotides, the CDR3 is TGTGCCAGCAGCTTAGGTTCGTCGGGCAGTGCTGAAAAACTGTTTTTT.

The rearrangement links TRBV6-6 to TRBJ2-5; D might be TRBD1 or TRBD2, each matching 5 bases. CDR1 and CDR2 (germline): MNHNY, SVGAGI (reference sequence). Trimming left V 6 bases short and J 1 base short, with 12 bases between. This CDR3 region has 14 residues. CDR3 nucleotide sequence: TGTGCCAGCAGGCCAGCTGGGGGCCAAGAGACCCAGTACTTC. As protein: CASRPAGGQETQYF.

The J gene is TRBJ2-7, the V gene TRBV14; a weak D match, TRBD1 (5 bases). The CDR3 has 16 residues. V lost 1 base to trimming and J lost 2 bases, with 15 bases between them. CDR1 is SGHDN, CDR2 FVKESK, per germline. The CDR3, as DNA: TGTGCCAGCAGCCAAGCGGCGACAGTTAGGACCTACGAGCAGTACTTC. This codes for CASSQAATVRTYEQYF.

The chain recombines TRBV7-9 with TRBJ1-2; possible D gene TRBD1, 6 bases. Germline CDR1 SEHNR, CDR2 FQNEAQ (reference sequence). The CDR3 length is 17 residues. V lost 1 base to trimming and J lost 3 bases, with 18 bases between them. The CDR3 protein is CASSLGPSEKGDYGYTF. DNA for the CDR3: TGTGCCAGCAGCTTAGGCCCCTCCGAGAAGGGGGACTATGGCTACACCTTC.

V gene TRBV15 combines with J gene TRBJ1-1, with D possibly matching TRBD1 (6 bases). Looked up from germline, CDR1 is LNHNV and CDR2 is YYDKDF (reference sequence). The CDR3 has 14 amino acids. V was cut by 3 bases and J by 7 bases, with 15 bases left in between. CDR3 in amino acids: CATSSQGGNGEAFF. The CDR3 DNA reads as TGTGCCACCAGCAGCCAAGGGGGAAATGGTGAAGCTTTCTTT.

The V call is TRBV7-9, the J call TRBJ2-7; 8 bases match TRBD1. CDR3 length: 12 residues. V trimming: 5 bases; J trimming: 6 bases; junction bases outside the gene matches: 3. CDR1 is SEHNR, CDR2 FQNEAQ, per germline (reference sequence). CDR3 protein: CASSRTGFEQYF. The CDR3 DNA sequence: TGTGCCAGCAGCCGGACAGGGTTCGAGCAGTACTTC.

A single count supports this clone. V usage is TRBV7-6 and J usage is TRBJ1-6, with D perhaps matching TRBD1 (5 bases). Trimming removed 3 bases from V and 7 bases from J, with 7 bases in between. Germline loops: CDR1 SGHVS, CDR2 FNYEAQ. There are 13 residues in the CDR3. The CDR3 DNA sequence: TGTGCCAGCAGCTTCCAGGGAAATTCACCCCTCCACTTT. Translated, it gives CASSFQGNSPLHF.

The chain carries TRBV18 and TRBJ2-5, with D perhaps matching TRBD1 (6 bases). Trimming left V 3 bases short and J 2 bases short, with 16 bases between. Germline V gives CDR1 KGHSH, CDR2 LQKENI. This CDR3 region has 16 residues. CDR3: CASSPLQGAVQETQYF. CDR3 nucleotides: TGTGCCAGCTCACCTTTACAGGGAGCTGTACAAGAGACCCAGTACTTC.

This clone was counted between two and nine times. V gene TRBV2 combines with J gene TRBJ2-5; tentative D call: TRBD2 (5 bases). There are 13 residues in the CDR3. Trimming cost V 3 bases and J 5 bases, with 10 bases left between them. From germline, CDR1 is SNHLY and CDR2 FYNNEI. The CDR3 is CASSEARRETQYF. The CDR3 nucleotides are TGTGCCAGCAGTGAGGCCCGGAGGGAGACCCAGTACTTC.

This rearrangement joins TRBV29-1 to TRBJ1-1, with 10 nucleotides matching TRBD1. CDR1 SQVTM and CDR2 ANQGSEA come from the germline V gene. This CDR3 region has 15 residues. Losses at the gene ends were 7 bases for V and 4 bases for J; bases not matched to a gene: 12. Here the CDR3 DNA reads TGCAGCGCAACTAAACCCGGGACAGGGGTCACTGAAGCTTTCTTT. It codes for CSATKPGTGVTEAFF.

The chain carries TRBV5-1 and TRBJ2-7, with 11 bases lining up with TRBD1. This CDR3 comprises 14 residues. CDR1 is SGHRS, CDR2 YFSETQ, per germline. Trimming at V came to 3 bases and at J to 3 bases, leaving 2 bases not matched to a gene. The CDR3 nucleotides are TGCGCCAGCAGCTCCGGGACAGGGGGCTACGAGCAGTACTTC. It yields the protein CASSSGTGGYEQYF.

A single count supports this clone. V is TRBV6-5 and J is TRBJ2-7; 7 nucleotides align to TRBD2. Germline trimming cut 5 bases from V and 0 bases from J; bases unmatched to any gene: 7. The CDR3 consists of 15 residues. The germline V gene encodes CDR1 MNHEY and CDR2 SVGAGI. Here the CDR3 DNA reads TGTGCCAGCAGTCCTAGCGGAGTAAGCTCCTACGAGCAGTACTTC. The encoded protein is CASSPSGVSSYEQYF.

The chain is built from TRBV21-1 and TRBJ1-2. TRBV21-1 is termed a pseudogene. The CDR3 consists of 16 residues. CDR3 region: CASSKESRQDPYGYTF. The CDR3 DNA sequence: TGTGCCAGCAGCAAAGAGTCGAGGCAGGACCCCTATGGCTACACCTTC.

The gene calls are TRBV7-2 and TRBJ1-1, with a tentative D call TRBD1 (6 bases). This CDR3 spans 13 amino acids. V was trimmed by 6 bases and J by 1 base, leaving 9 bases between them. CDR1 and CDR2 from the germline V gene are SGHTA and FQGNSA. The CDR3 DNA reads as TGTGCCAGCAGACAGGGCCCGAACACTGAAGCTTTCTTT. Amino acid sequence: CASRQGPNTEAFF.

The chain combines TRBV5-5 with TRBJ1-2, with D maybe TRBD1 (6 bases). The CDR3 is made up of 15 amino acids. V dropped 4 bases and J dropped 8 bases, with 21 bases sitting between them. The germline gives CDR1 SGHKS, CDR2 YYEKEE (reference sequence). This chain's CDR3 is CASSTGQYPSGGYTF. DNA for the CDR3: TGTGCCAGCAGCACCGGACAGTACCCTTCAGGAGGCTACACCTTC. Full variable domain (missing parts from reference TRBV5-5 and TRBJ1-2): DAGVTQSPTHLIKTRGQQVTLRCSPISGHKSVSWYQQVLGQGPQFIFQYYEKEERGRGNFPDRFSARQFPNYSSELNVNALLLGDSALYLCASSTGQYPSGGYTFGSGTRLTVV.

This chain connects TRBV30 to TRBJ1-2; D perhaps matches TRBD1 (5 bases). This CDR3 has 15 amino acids. V lost 0 bases to trimming and J lost 3 bases, with 14 bases between them. The germline V gene encodes CDR1 GTSNPN and CDR2 SVGIG (reference sequence). CDR3 DNA: TGTGCCTGGAGTGTACGGGGTAGGGGCTACTATGGCTACACCTTC. Translated, it gives CAWSVRGRGYYGYTF.